This is a list of T cell receptor beta chains from one sample in a study of blood T cell repertoires in COVID-19. Measured with immunoSEQ multiplex PCR; TCRdb has only the in-frame clones, and not every one. In the table there are 150,000 to 200,000 clones, about 86% of which are singletons. The source material was peripheral blood. Every receptor here comes from an elderly woman in a cohort sampled during active or convalescent COVID-19. The CDR3 runs from the conserved cysteine through the conserved F or W. The D gene is left open where the match is weak. Only part of the rows carry a size: once, few, many, or a class if the clone is expanded.

v_call,j_call,clone_size,cdr3_length,d_call,cdr3_nt,cdr3_aa
TRBV11-2,TRBJ1-1,.,15,TRBD1,TGTGCCAGCAGCCCCCTCGGACAGGGGGGAACTGAAGCTTTCTTT,CASSPLGQGGTEAFF
TRBV18,TRBJ1-1,many,13,.,TGTGCCAGCTCACCACCGCAGGGAACTGAAGCTTTCTTT,CASSPPQGTEAFF
TRBV3-1/TRBV3-2,TRBJ2-1,once,12,TRBD2,TGTGCCAGCAGCTATGGGAGGGGTGAGCAGTTCTTC,CASSYGRGEQFF
TRBV11-2,TRBJ2-3,.,15,.,TGTGCCAGCAGCTTACGGCAGGGGTGGACAGATACGCAGTATTTT,CASSLRQGWTDTQYF
TRBV6-5,TRBJ1-5,.,15,.,TGTGCCAGCAGAGGGCAGACAGGAGGCGTTCAGCCCCAGCATTTT,CASRGQTGGVQPQHF
TRBV4-2,TRBJ2-3,.,19,TRBD2,TGTGCCAGCAGCCAAGAGGTGGGGGACTACCTTGGTGGCACAGATACGCAGTATTTT,CASSQEVGDYLGGTDTQYF
TRBV5-5,TRBJ1-1,once,15,TRBD1,TGTGCCAGCAGCTCCTACAGGGGAAGGAACACTGAAGCTTTCTTT,CASSSYRGRNTEAFF
TRBV6-1,TRBJ1-5,.,16,.,TGTGCCAGCAGTGAATCCCCCTGGGGGGTCGATCAGCCCCAGCATTTT,CASSESPWGVDQPQHF
TRBV18,TRBJ2-7,.,16,TRBD2,TGTGCCAGCTCACCACCAGAGGGGACTAGCCCCCGTTCGCGGTACTTC,CASSPPEGTSPRSRYF
TRBV6-6,TRBJ2-3,.,14,.,TGTGCCAGCAGTTACGGCGGGAACACAGATACGCAGTATTTT,CASSYGGNTDTQYF
TRBV6-5,TRBJ1-2,.,16,TRBD1,TGTGCCAGCAGTTACTCGAGTGGGACAGGGGGCGTTGGCTACACCTTC,CASSYSSGTGGVGYTF
TRBV3-1/TRBV3-2,TRBJ2-5,.,18,TRBD2,TGTGCCAGCAGCCCTACTGGGACTAGCGGGGGCCGAGGGGAGACCCAGTACTTC,CASSPTGTSGGRGETQYF
TRBV19,TRBJ2-1,.,14,.,TGTGCCAGTAAGAGGTTGACGGCCTCCAATGAGCAGTTCTTC,CASKRLTASNEQFF
TRBV6-2/TRBV6-3,TRBJ1-2,.,15,.,TGTGCCAGCAGTTACTCGCCCCGGGGAGGTCGTGGCTACACCTTC,CASSYSPRGGRGYTF
TRBV5-1,TRBJ1-2,once,15,TRBD1,TGCGCCAGCACCATGAATCCGGGACAGGGATCCGGCTACACCTTC,CASTMNPGQGSGYTF
TRBV19,TRBJ1-2,.,13,TRBD1,TGTGCCAGTAGTAGCACAGGGGGCGATGGCTACACCTTC,CASSSTGGDGYTF
TRBV5-5,TRBJ1-3,.,16,.,TGTGCCAGCAGCCCCTATCCGGGGAATCGTGGAAACACCATATATTTT,CASSPYPGNRGNTIYF
TRBV3-1/TRBV3-2,TRBJ2-1,.,16,TRBD2,TGTGCCAGCAGCCAAGCCTCTAGCGGGCATAACAATGAGCAGTTCTTC,CASSQASSGHNNEQFF
TRBV28,TRBJ2-7,.,15,.,TGTGCCAGCAGTTCCCTTTCGCCAGCTAGCTACGAGCAGTACTTC,CASSSLSPASYEQYF
TRBV7-6,TRBJ1-5,once,13,.,TGTGCCAGCAGCCGGCCGACTGGAAGGCCCCAGCATTTT,CASSRPTGRPQHF
TRBV10-2,TRBJ1-6,.,17,.,TGCGCCAGCAGTGAGAGTTGGGACAACCTCTATAATTCACCCCTCCACTTT,CASSESWDNLYNSPLHF
TRBV11-2,TRBJ1-1,.,13,.,TGTGCCAGCAGCCGGCCAGGGGAGACTGAAGCTTTCTTT,CASSRPGETEAFF
TRBV10-1,TRBJ2-1,once,14,.,TGCGCCAGCAGTGAGACCAGAAACTACAATGAGCAGTTCTTC,CASSETRNYNEQFF